This T cell receptor (beta chain) was captured in a study of cytomegalovirus exposure and HLA in healthy donors. About the research overall: A previous analysis identified 100 million to 120 million unique TCR beta sequences derived from 180 million or so T cells. Overall study findings and caveats: A later analysis found TCR association rates differed by HLA locus, highest for DRB1 and lowest for HLA-C.

Primers for the PCR totalled 60 Vbeta and 13 Jbeta. The method was immunoSEQ multiplex PCR; TCRdb's version includes in-frame clones alone and lacks a portion of them. Among tens of thousands of clones listed, roughly 77% were seen once. Donors counted as nominally healthy when sampled, yet unrecorded immune exposures were likely. The CDR3 spans 14 residues. Germline-derived CDR1 and CDR2 are MNHNY and SVGAGI (reference sequence). The V end was cut by 6 bases, the J end by 8 bases, with 14 bases between. A note on this clone: The antigen remains unidentified.

The receptor was isolated from a woman between 35 and 50 years old in good health and CMV-seropositive. Sequencing was carried out using PBMCs. J is TRBJ1-6 and V is TRBV6-6; D is unresolved. The CDR3 loop is CASRAGVEHSPLHF. In nucleotides, the CDR3 is TGTGCCAGCAGAGCCGGAGTGGAGCATTCACCCCTCCACTTT.